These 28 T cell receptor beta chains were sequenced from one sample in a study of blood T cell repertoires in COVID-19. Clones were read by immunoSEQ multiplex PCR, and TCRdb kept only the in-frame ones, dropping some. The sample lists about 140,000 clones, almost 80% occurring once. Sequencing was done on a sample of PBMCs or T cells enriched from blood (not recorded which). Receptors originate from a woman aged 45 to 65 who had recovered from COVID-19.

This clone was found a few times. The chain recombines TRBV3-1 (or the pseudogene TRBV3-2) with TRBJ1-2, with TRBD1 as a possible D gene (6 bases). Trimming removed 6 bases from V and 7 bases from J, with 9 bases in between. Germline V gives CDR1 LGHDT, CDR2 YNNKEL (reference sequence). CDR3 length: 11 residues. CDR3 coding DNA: TGTGCCAGCAGGCAACAGGGTGGCTACACCTTC. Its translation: CASRQQGGYTF.

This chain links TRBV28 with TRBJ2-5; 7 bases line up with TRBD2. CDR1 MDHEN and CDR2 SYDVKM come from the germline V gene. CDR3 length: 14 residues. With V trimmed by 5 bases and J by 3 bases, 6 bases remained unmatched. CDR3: CASSPRGDEETQYF. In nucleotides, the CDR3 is TGTGCCAGCAGTCCCCGGGGGGATGAAGAGACCCAGTACTTC.

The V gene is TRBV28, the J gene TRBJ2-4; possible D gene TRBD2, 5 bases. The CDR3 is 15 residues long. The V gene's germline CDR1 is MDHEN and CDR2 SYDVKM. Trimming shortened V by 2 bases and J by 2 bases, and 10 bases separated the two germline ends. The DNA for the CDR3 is TGTGCCAGCAGTTTACCCGAGGGCACCAAAAACATTCAGTACTTC. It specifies CASSLPEGTKNIQYF.

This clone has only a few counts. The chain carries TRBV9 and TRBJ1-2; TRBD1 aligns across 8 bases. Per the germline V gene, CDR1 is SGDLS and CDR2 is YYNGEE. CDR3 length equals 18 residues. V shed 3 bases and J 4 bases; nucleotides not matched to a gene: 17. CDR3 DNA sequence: TGTGCCAGCAGCGGAAGTGTCGGGGAAACAGGGGGACGCTATGGCTACACCTTC. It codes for CASSGSVGETGGRYGYTF.

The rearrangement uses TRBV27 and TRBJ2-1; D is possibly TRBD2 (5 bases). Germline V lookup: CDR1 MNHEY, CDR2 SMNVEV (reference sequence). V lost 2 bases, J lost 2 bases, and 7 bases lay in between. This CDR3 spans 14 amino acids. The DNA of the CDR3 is TGTGCCAGCAGTTTAGTCGGGGCCTACAATGAGCAGTTCTTC. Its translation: CASSLVGAYNEQFF.

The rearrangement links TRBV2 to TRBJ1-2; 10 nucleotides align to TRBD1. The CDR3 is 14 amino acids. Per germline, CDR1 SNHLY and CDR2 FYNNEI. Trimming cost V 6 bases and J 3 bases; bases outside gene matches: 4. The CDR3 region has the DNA TGTGCCAGCAGGGGACAGGGGTACGACTATGGCTACACCTTC. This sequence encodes CASRGQGYDYGYTF.

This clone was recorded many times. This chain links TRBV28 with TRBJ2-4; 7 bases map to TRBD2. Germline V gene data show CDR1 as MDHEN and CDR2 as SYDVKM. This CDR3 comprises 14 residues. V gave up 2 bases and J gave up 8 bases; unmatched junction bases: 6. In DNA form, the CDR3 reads TGTGCCAGCAGTTTAGGACTAGTCAGAGACATTCAGTACTTC. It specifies CASSLGLVRDIQYF. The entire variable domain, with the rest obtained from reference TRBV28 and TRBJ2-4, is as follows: DVKVTQSSRYLVKRTGEKVFLECVQDMDHENMFWYRQDPGLGLRLIYFSYDVKMKEKGDIPEGYSVSREKKERFSLILESASTNQTSMYLCASSLGLVRDIQYFGAGTRLSVL.

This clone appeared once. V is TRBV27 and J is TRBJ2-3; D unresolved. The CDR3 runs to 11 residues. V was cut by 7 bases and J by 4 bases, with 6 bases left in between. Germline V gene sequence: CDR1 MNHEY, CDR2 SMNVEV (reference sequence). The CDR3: CASTSADTQYF. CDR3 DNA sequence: TGTGCCAGCACCTCGGCAGATACGCAGTATTTT.

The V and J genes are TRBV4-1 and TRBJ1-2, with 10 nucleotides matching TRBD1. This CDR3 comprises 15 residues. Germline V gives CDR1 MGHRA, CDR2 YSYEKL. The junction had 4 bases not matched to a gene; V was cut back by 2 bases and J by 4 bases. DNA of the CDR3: TGCGCCAGCAGCCAACAGACAGGGGGCAGCTATGGCTACACCTTC. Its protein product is CASSQQTGGSYGYTF.

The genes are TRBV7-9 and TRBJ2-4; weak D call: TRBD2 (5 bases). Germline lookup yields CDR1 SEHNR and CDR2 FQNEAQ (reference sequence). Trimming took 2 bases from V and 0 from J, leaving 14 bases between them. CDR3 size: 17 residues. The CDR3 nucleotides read TGTGCCAGCAGCTTATTCCTAGCCACTCTAGCCAAAAACATTCAGTACTTC. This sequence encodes CASSLFLATLAKNIQYF. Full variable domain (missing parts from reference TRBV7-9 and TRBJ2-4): DTGVSQNPRHKITKRGQNVTFRCDPISEHNRLYWYRQTLGQGPEFLTYFQNEAQLEKSRLLSDRFSAERPKGSFSTLEIQRTEQGDSAMYLCASSLFLATLAKNIQYFGAGTRLSVL.

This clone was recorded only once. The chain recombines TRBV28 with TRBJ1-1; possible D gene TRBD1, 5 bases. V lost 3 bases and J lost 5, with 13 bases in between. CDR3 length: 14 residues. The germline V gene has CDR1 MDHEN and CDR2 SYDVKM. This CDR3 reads CASSLVGGATEAFF. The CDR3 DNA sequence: TGTGCCAGCAGTTTGGTTGGAGGGGCTACTGAAGCTTTCTTT.

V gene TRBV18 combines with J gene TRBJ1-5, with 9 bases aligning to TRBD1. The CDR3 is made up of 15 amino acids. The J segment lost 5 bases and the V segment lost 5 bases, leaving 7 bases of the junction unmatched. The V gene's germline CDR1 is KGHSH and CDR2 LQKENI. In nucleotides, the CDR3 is TGTGCCAGCTCAGACGGGACAGGGTCCCATCAGCCCCAGCATTTT. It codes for CASSDGTGSHQPQHF.

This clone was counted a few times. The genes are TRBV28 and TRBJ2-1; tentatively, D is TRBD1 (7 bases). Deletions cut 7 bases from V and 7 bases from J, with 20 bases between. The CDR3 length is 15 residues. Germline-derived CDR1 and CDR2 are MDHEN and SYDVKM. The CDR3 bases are TGTGCCAGCACCCGGGGGCAGGGGGACCTTAATGAGCAGTTCTTC. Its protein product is CASTRGQGDLNEQFF. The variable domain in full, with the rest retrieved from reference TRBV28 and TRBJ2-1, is DVKVTQSSRYLVKRTGEKVFLECVQDMDHENMFWYRQDPGLGLRLIYFSYDVKMKEKGDIPEGYSVSREKKERFSLILESASTNQTSMYLCASTRGQGDLNEQFFGPGTRLTVL.

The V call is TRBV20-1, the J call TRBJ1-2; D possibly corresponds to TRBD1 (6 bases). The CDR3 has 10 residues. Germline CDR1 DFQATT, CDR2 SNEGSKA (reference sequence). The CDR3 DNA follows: TGCAGGCCAGGGGTGGAAGGCTACACCTTC. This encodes CRPGVEGYTF.

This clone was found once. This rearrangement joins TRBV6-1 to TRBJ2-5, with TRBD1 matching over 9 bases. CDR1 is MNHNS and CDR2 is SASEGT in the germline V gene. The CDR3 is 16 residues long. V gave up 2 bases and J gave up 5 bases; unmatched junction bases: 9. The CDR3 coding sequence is TGTGCCAGCAGTGAAATCGGAACAGGGGGCTGGGAGACCCAGTACTTC. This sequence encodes CASSEIGTGGWETQYF.

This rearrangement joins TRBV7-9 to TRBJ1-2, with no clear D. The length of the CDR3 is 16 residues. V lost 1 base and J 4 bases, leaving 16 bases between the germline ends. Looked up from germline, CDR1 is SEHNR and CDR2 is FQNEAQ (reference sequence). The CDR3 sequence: CASSLERMRSPYGYTF. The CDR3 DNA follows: TGTGCCAGCAGCTTAGAAAGAATGAGATCCCCCTATGGCTACACCTTC.

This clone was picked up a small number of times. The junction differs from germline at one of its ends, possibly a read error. The CDR3, as DNA: TGTGCCAGCAGCTTATACGGTGAGCAGTTCTTC. Translating gives CASSLYGEQFF. V is TRBV28 and J is TRBJ2-1, with D uncertain. The CDR3 is 11 residues long. Per the germline V gene, CDR1 is MDHEN and CDR2 is SYDVKM.

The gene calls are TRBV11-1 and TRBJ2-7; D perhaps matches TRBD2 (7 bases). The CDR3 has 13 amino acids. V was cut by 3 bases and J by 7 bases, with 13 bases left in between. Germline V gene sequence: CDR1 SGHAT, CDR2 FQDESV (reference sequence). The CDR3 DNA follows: TGTGCCAGCAGCTTGGGGGGGGCGTGGGAGCAGTACTTC. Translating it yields CASSLGGAWEQYF.

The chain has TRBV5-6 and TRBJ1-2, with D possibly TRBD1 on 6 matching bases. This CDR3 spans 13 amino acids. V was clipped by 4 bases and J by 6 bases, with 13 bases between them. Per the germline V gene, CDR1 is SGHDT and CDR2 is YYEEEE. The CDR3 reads CASSPRGGNGYTF. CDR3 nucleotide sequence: TGTGCCAGCAGCCCTAGGGGGGGGAATGGCTACACCTTC.

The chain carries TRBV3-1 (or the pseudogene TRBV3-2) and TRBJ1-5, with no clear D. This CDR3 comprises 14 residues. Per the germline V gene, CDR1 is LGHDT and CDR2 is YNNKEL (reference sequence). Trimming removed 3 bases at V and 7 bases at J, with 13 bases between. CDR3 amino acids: CASSQGRKRQPQHF. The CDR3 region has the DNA TGTGCCAGCAGCCAGGGGAGGAAGCGGCAGCCCCAGCATTTT.

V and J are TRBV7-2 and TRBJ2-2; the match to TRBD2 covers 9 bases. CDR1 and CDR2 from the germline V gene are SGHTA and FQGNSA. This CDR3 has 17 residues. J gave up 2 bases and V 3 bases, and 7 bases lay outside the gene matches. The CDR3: CASSFPTSGPNTGELFF. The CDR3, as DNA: TGTGCCAGCAGCTTCCCGACTAGCGGCCCCAACACCGGGGAGCTGTTTTTT.

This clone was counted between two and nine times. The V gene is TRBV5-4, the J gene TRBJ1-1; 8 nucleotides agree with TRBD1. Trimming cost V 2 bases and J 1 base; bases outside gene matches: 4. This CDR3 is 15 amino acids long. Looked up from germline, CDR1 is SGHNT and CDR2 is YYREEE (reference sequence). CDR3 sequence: CASSFRTGRNTEAFF. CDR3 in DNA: TGTGCCAGCAGCTTCAGGACAGGGAGGAACACTGAAGCTTTCTTT. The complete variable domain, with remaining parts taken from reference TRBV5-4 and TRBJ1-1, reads ETGVTQSPTHLIKTRGQQVTLRCSSQSGHNTVSWYQQALGQGPQFIFQYYREEENGRGNFPPRFSGLQFPNYSSELNVNALELDDSALYLCASSFRTGRNTEAFFGQGTRLTVV.

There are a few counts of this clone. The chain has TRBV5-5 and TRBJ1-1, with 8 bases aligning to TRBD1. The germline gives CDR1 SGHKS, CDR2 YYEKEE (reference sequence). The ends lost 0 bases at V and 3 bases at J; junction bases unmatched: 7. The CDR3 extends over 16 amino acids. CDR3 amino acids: CASSLVGQGADTEAFF. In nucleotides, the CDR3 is TGTGCCAGCAGCTTGGTCGGGCAGGGGGCTGACACTGAAGCTTTCTTT.

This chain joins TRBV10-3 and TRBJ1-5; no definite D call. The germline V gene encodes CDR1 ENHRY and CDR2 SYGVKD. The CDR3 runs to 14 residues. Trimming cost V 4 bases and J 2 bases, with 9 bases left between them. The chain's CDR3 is CAISAQAGNQPQHF. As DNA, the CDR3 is TGTGCCATCAGTGCCCAGGCTGGCAATCAGCCCCAGCATTTT.

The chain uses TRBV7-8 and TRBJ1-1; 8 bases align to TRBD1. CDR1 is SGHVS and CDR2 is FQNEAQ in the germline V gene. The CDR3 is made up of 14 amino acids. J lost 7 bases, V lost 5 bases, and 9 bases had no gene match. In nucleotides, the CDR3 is TGTGCCAGCAGCCCCGGACAGGGACGATATGAAGCTTTCTTT. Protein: CASSPGQGRYEAFF.

The DNA for the CDR3 is TGTGCCAGCAGTTTATGGTTGGCGGGAGGACGCACAGATACGCAGTATTTT. Translating gives CASSLWLAGGRTDTQYF. This rearrangement joins TRBV27 to TRBJ2-3; TRBD2 agrees at 8 bases. CDR1 is MNHEY and CDR2 is SMNVEV in the germline V gene (reference sequence). The CDR3 runs 17 residues. The trim removed 1 base at V and 1 base at J, leaving 7 bases unmatched.

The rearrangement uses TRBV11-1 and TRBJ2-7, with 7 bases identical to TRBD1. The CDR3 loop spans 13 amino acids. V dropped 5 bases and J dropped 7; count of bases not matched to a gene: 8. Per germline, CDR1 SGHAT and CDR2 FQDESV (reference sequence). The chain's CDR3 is CASSPDRLREQYF. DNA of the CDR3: TGTGCCAGCAGCCCGGACAGGTTGCGAGAGCAGTACTTC.

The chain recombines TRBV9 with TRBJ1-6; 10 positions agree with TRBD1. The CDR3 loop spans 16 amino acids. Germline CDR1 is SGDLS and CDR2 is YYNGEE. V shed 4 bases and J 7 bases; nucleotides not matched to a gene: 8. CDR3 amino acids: CASSPRTGGMNSPLHF. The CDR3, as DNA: TGTGCCAGCAGCCCCCGGACAGGGGGGATGAATTCACCCCTCCACTTT. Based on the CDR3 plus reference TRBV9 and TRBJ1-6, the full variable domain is DSGVTQTPKHLITATGQRVTLRCSPRSGDLSVYWYQQSLDQGLQFLIQYYNGEERAKGNILERFSAQQFPDLHSELNLSSLELGDSALYFCASSPRTGGMNSPLHFGNGTRLTVT.